One sample yielded the 32 T cell receptor beta chains listed below, sequenced in a study of cytomegalovirus exposure and HLA in healthy donors. Amplification used 60 Vbeta primers and 13 Jbeta primers. TCRdb's copy holds only in-frame clones and misses some; the assay was immunoSEQ multiplex PCR. The listing records approximately 150,000 clones. Sequencing input: PBMCs. The receptors come from a woman aged 40-49 years in good health and CMV-seronegative.

This chain joins TRBV4-2 and TRBJ2-2, with TRBD1 identical over 7 bases. CDR1 and CDR2 from the germline V gene are LGHNA and YNFKEQ. The CDR3 is 17 amino acids. With V trimmed by 4 bases and J by 1 base, 9 bases remained unmatched. Here the CDR3 reads CASSPYLGQMNTGELFF. The DNA of the CDR3 is TGTGCCAGCAGCCCGTATCTGGGACAGATGAACACCGGGGAGCTGTTTTTT.

The V gene is TRBV4-1, the J gene TRBJ1-5; D might be TRBD1 (6 bases). CDR1 is MGHRA and CDR2 is YSYEKL in the germline V gene. Trimming left V 2 bases short and J 6 bases short, with 11 bases between. The CDR3 is 14 residues long. The CDR3 coding sequence is TGCGCCAGCAGCCAAACAGGGACGCGTCAGCCCCAGCATTTT. Its protein product is CASSQTGTRQPQHF.

This chain uses TRBV18 with TRBJ2-1, with 7 bases fitting TRBD2. This CDR3 comprises 14 residues. In germline, CDR1 is KGHSH, CDR2 LQKENI. The ends lost 6 bases at V and 8 bases at J; junction bases unmatched: 10. The DNA for the CDR3 is TGTGCCAGCTCCCTCTTTGGGACTACCGATGAGCAGTTCTTC. Translated, it gives CASSLFGTTDEQFF. Using reference TRBV18 and TRBJ2-1 for the parts outside the CDR3, the full variable domain is NAGVMQNPRHLVRRRGQEARLRCSPMKGHSHVYWYRQLPEEGLKFMVYLQKENIIDESGMPKERFSAEFPKEGPSILRIQQVVRGDSAAYFCASSLFGTTDEQFFGPGTRLTVL.

The chain has TRBV5-1 and TRBJ2-7, with 8 bases lining up with TRBD1. CDR3 length: 15 amino acids. Germline V gene data show CDR1 as SGHRS and CDR2 as YFSETQ. The junction had 10 bases not matched to a gene; V was cut back by 4 bases and J by 4 bases. This CDR3 is CASSAGQGSWYEQYV. CDR3 nucleotides: TGCGCCAGCAGCGCCGGACAGGGATCGTGGTACGAGCAGTACGTC.

The chain uses TRBV6-5 and TRBJ1-1; D possibly corresponds to TRBD1 (5 bases). The CDR3 has 11 residues. Germline V gives CDR1 MNHEY, CDR2 SVGAGI. With 5 bases removed from V and 10 bases from J, the gap between germline ends came to 11 bases. This CDR3 reads CASSPGLGAFF. The CDR3 bases are TGTGCCAGCAGTCCGGGACTTGGAGCTTTCTTT.

The rearrangement uses TRBV27 and TRBJ2-7, with D perhaps matching TRBD2 (6 bases). The CDR3 runs 14 residues. V was cut by 7 bases and J by 2 bases, with 15 bases left in between. Germline V lookup: CDR1 MNHEY, CDR2 SMNVEV (reference sequence). The CDR3 coding sequence is TGTGCCAGCACCCTAGGAGGGTCGACCTACGAGCAGTACTTC. Translating gives CASTLGGSTYEQYF.

The J gene is TRBJ1-1, the V gene TRBV28; D possibly corresponds to TRBD1 (6 bases). The CDR3 is 14 amino acids. CDR1 MDHEN and CDR2 SYDVKM come from the germline V gene. V lost 0 bases to trimming and J lost 1 base, with 6 bases between them. CDR3 sequence reads: CASSLWTGNTEAFF. The CDR3 bases are TGTGCCAGCAGTTTATGGACAGGGAACACTGAAGCTTTCTTT.

This chain uses TRBV5-1 with TRBJ2-5; the match to TRBD1 covers 8 bases. V lost 1 base to trimming and J lost 7 bases; unmatched junction nucleotides: 9. There are 15 residues in the CDR3. Per the germline V gene, CDR1 is SGHRS and CDR2 is YFSETQ. DNA for the CDR3: TGCGCCAGCAGCTTGCCGGACAGGGATTTAACGACCCAGTACTTC. Translating it yields CASSLPDRDLTTQYF.

This chain connects TRBV28 to TRBJ2-7; possibly TRBD2 for D (6 bases). Germline V gene data show CDR1 as MDHEN and CDR2 as SYDVKM. The CDR3 is 15 residues long. V was shortened by 5 bases and J by 4 bases, with 18 bases between the two germline ends. CDR3 DNA sequence: TGTGCCAGCAGTACCCGGGACGGAGGGGCGTACGAGCAGTACTTC. It yields the protein CASSTRDGGAYEQYF.

The rearrangement links TRBV7-2 to TRBJ1-3; TRBD1 matches at 9 bases. This CDR3 contains 16 residues. V shed 8 bases and J 0 bases; nucleotides not matched to a gene: 8. The germline V gene has CDR1 SGHTA and CDR2 FQGNSA. The CDR3 loop is CASGTGNTYSGNTIYF. Here the CDR3 DNA reads TGTGCCAGCGGGACAGGGAACACTTACTCTGGAAACACCATATATTTT.

The V gene is TRBV2, the J gene TRBJ1-2; the D gene is possibly TRBD1 (5 bases). V was pared by 6 bases and J by 0 bases, with 8 bases between. The germline gives CDR1 SNHLY, CDR2 FYNNEI. This CDR3 has 13 amino acids. For the CDR3, the DNA is TGTGCCAGCAGGGGGGGGGCTAACTATGGCTACACCTTC. Translation: CASRGGANYGYTF. The whole variable domain, filled in from reference TRBV2 and TRBJ1-2, reads EPEVTQTPSHQVTQMGQEVILRCVPISNHLYFYWYRQILGQKVEFLVSFYNNEISEKSEIFDDQFSVERPDGSNFTLKIRSTKLEDSAMYFCASRGGANYGYTFGSGTRLTVV.

The rearrangement joins TRBV10-3 to TRBJ1-5; D unresolved. The CDR3 has 13 amino acids. Germline CDR1 and CDR2: ENHRY and SYGVKD. The V and J ends lost 8 bases and 4 bases respectively, with 12 bases between them. CDR3 sequence (DNA): TGTGCCATCGGGAGTGCAGATAATCAGCCCCAGCATTTT. Its protein is CAIGSADNQPQHF.

The chain employs TRBV7-9 and TRBJ1-1; no definite D call. V lost 5 bases and J lost 3, with 10 bases in between. The CDR3 sequence is 13 residues long. CDR1 is SEHNR and CDR2 is FQNEAQ in the germline V gene (reference sequence). As DNA, the CDR3 is TGTGCCAGCAGCCCTCTCGGGTACACTGAAGCTTTCTTT. Its translation: CASSPLGYTEAFF. The variable domain in full, with the rest retrieved from reference TRBV7-9 and TRBJ1-1, is DTGVSQNPRHKITKRGQNVTFRCDPISEHNRLYWYRQTLGQGPEFLTYFQNEAQLEKSRLLSDRFSAERPKGSFSTLEIQRTEQGDSAMYLCASSPLGYTEAFFGQGTRLTVV.

The chain carries TRBV5-5 and TRBJ2-7; 8 bases map to TRBD2. This CDR3 region has 17 residues. V trimming: 5 bases; J trimming: 0 bases; junction bases outside the gene matches: 13. Germline assignment: CDR1 SGHKS and CDR2 YYEKEE (reference sequence). CDR3 protein: CASSKSGGGRSSYEQYV. The CDR3 DNA reads as TGTGCCAGCAGTAAATCGGGGGGGGGCCGAAGCTCCTACGAGCAGTACGTC.

This chain connects TRBV10-3 to TRBJ1-3; TRBD1 is a possible D gene (6 bases). V lost 2 bases and J 1 base, leaving 18 bases between the germline ends. Germline CDR1 is ENHRY and CDR2 is SYGVKD. The CDR3 is made up of 18 amino acids. CDR3 nucleotide sequence: TGTGCCATCAGTGAGGCGTACGGGGGGCAGGAGTCTGGAAACACCATATATTTT. Translating gives CAISEAYGGQESGNTIYF.

This chain connects TRBV6-6 to TRBJ1-2, with a tentative D call TRBD1 (5 bases). This CDR3 comprises 14 residues. CDR1 and CDR2 from the germline V gene are MNHNY and SVGAGI (reference sequence). V lost 2 bases, J lost 4 bases, and 11 bases lay in between. The CDR3 coding sequence is TGTGCCAGCAGTTACGGGGGGGAGGGCTATGGCTACACCTTC. Protein: CASSYGGEGYGYTF.

The chain carries TRBV7-8 and TRBJ2-1; 8 nucleotides line up with TRBD1. The CDR3 is 14 amino acids. J lost 14 bases, V lost 1 base, and 10 bases had no gene match. Germline V gene data show CDR1 as SGHVS and CDR2 as FQNEAQ. CDR3 protein: CASSLGTGHLKEFF. The CDR3 DNA sequence: TGTGCCAGCAGCTTAGGGACAGGGCACCTTAAGGAGTTCTTC.

The J gene is TRBJ1-2, the V gene TRBV7-2; 11 bases are a match to TRBD1. CDR1 and CDR2 from the germline V gene are SGHTA and FQGNSA. This CDR3 spans 14 amino acids. V was pared by 5 bases and J by 7 bases, with 6 bases of the junction left unmatched. CDR3 in amino acids: CASSLTGTGGGYTF. The CDR3 bases are TGTGCCAGCAGCCTGACCGGGACAGGGGGTGGCTACACCTTC.

This chain connects TRBV6-4 to TRBJ1-2; 11 positions match TRBD1. J gave up 4 bases and V 5 bases, and 6 bases lay outside the gene matches. This CDR3 is 15 amino acids long. Germline V gene sequence: CDR1 MRHNA, CDR2 SNTAGT. DNA of the CDR3: TGTGCCAGCAGTTCCGGGACAGGGGGTAGCTATGGCTACACCTTC. Protein product: CASSSGTGGSYGYTF.

This chain connects TRBV6-5 to TRBJ2-5, with TRBD2 identical over 9 bases. CDR1 is MNHEY, CDR2 SVGAGI, per germline. Losses at the gene ends were 3 bases for V and 3 bases for J; bases not matched to a gene: 5. There are 15 residues in the CDR3. The CDR3: CASSYLRGGKETQYF. The CDR3, as DNA: TGTGCCAGCAGTTATCTGCGGGGGGGAAAAGAGACCCAGTACTTC.

The chain joins TRBV19 to TRBJ2-5; no definite D call. Trimming stripped 1 base from V and 2 bases from J, with 5 bases between. Looked up from germline, CDR1 is LNHDA and CDR2 is SQIVND (reference sequence). This CDR3 has 13 residues. CDR3 region: CASSIAPQETQYF. In DNA form, the CDR3 reads TGTGCCAGTAGTATAGCCCCACAAGAGACCCAGTACTTC.

The V and J genes are TRBV27 and TRBJ1-1, with a possible D match to TRBD1 (5 bases). Germline-derived CDR1 and CDR2 are MNHEY and SMNVEV (reference sequence). The CDR3 sequence is 15 residues long. The V end was cut by 6 bases, the J end by 0 bases, with 14 bases between. Here the CDR3 reads CASSQGPNVNTEAFF. CDR3 bases: TGTGCCAGCAGCCAGGGCCCTAATGTGAACACTGAAGCTTTCTTT.

The rearrangement links TRBV7-2 to TRBJ2-2; D remains ambiguous. The CDR3 runs to 15 residues. Germline loops: CDR1 SGHTA, CDR2 FQGNSA. V shed 4 bases and J shed 4 bases, with 13 bases lying between them. CDR3 coding DNA: TGTGCCAGCAGCTCATTGGGCGCAGGCACCGGGGAGCTGTTTTTT. Its protein product is CASSSLGAGTGELFF.

The chain combines TRBV9 with TRBJ2-1, with 9 bases aligning to TRBD2. Losses at the gene ends were 0 bases for V and 0 bases for J; bases not matched to a gene: 7. The CDR3 is 18 residues long. Germline CDR1 is SGDLS and CDR2 is YYNGEE. The CDR3: CASSVEKSSGISYNEQFF. In nucleotides, the CDR3 is TGTGCCAGCAGCGTAGAAAAGTCTAGCGGGATCTCCTACAATGAGCAGTTCTTC.

The chain is built from TRBV28 and TRBJ2-5; TRBD1 matches 11 bases. This CDR3 has 17 residues. With V trimmed by 2 bases and J by 4 bases, 9 bases remained unmatched. The germline V gene encodes CDR1 MDHEN and CDR2 SYDVKM. The CDR3 sequence is CASSLDRTGGLRETQYF. In DNA form, the CDR3 reads TGTGCCAGCAGTTTAGATCGGACAGGGGGCTTAAGAGAGACCCAGTACTTC.

The CDR3 nucleotides read TGTGCCAGCAGCCTCCGACAGGGGAGGGCAGAGACCCAGTACTTC. Its translation: CASSLRQGRAETQYF. This rearrangement joins TRBV7-3 to TRBJ2-5, with a tentative D call TRBD1 (8 bases). Germline-derived CDR1 and CDR2 are SGHTA and FQGTGA. V lost 5 bases and J lost 4, with 17 bases in between. The CDR3 is made up of 15 amino acids.

The CDR3 DNA reads TGTGCCAGCGGGGGGGACAGGGGAGGTTCTGAAGCTTTCTTT. Residues: CASGGDRGGSEAFF. This chain joins TRBV6-4 and TRBJ1-1; 10 bases are shared with TRBD1. Unmatched junction bases numbered 9, after V lost 8 bases and J lost 6 bases. Germline-derived CDR1 and CDR2 are MRHNA and SNTAGT. The length of the CDR3 is 14 residues.

The genes are TRBV18 and TRBJ1-4; perhaps TRBD1 as D (5 bases). Between the trimmed V and J ends, which lost 3 bases and 7 bases, there was a span of 12 bases. Germline CDR1 reads KGHSH; CDR2 reads LQKENI. The CDR3 totals 14 residues. CDR3 sequence (DNA): TGTGCCAGCTCACCGCCGACAGTGACTGAAAAACTGTTTTTT. Its protein product is CASSPPTVTEKLFF.

V is TRBV5-1 and J is TRBJ1-4; 7 nucleotides align to TRBD1. CDR3 length equals 14 residues. Germline V gene data show CDR1 as SGHRS and CDR2 as YFSETQ. V was pared by 4 bases and J by 7 bases, with 7 bases of the junction left unmatched. The CDR3 is CASSPQGEIEKLFF. The CDR3, as DNA: TGCGCCAGCAGCCCGCAGGGGGAGATTGAAAAACTGTTTTTT.

The V gene is TRBV6-1, the J gene TRBJ1-1, with TRBD1 identical over 7 bases. Germline V gene lookup returns CDR1 MNHNS and CDR2 SASEGT. The CDR3 sequence is 16 residues long. The V segment lost 4 bases and the J segment 0 bases; nucleotides outside the gene matches: 8. The CDR3 loop is CASSGEAGGMNTEAFF. The DNA for the CDR3 is TGTGCCAGCAGTGGGGAGGCAGGGGGAATGAACACTGAAGCTTTCTTT.

The chain recombines TRBV9 with TRBJ2-6, with TRBD2 matching 8 bases. V lost 0 bases to trimming and J lost 0 bases; unmatched junction nucleotides: 5. The CDR3 extends over 18 amino acids. Looked up from germline, CDR1 is SGDLS and CDR2 is YYNGEE. CDR3 sequence: CASSVGGGSTSGANVLTF. The CDR3 coding sequence is TGTGCCAGCAGCGTAGGCGGGGGGTCAACCTCTGGGGCCAACGTCCTGACTTTC.

CDR3 DNA sequence: TGCAGCGTTGATAAGGGGGCGGGGGGCTACACCTTC. Protein product: CSVDKGAGGYTF. The chain uses TRBV29-1 and TRBJ1-2; TRBD1 matches 7 bases. The CDR3 runs 12 residues. V lost 3 bases and J lost 8; bases outside the gene matches: 6. In germline, CDR1 is SQVTM, CDR2 ANQGSEA.